The 32 T cell receptor beta chains presented below share a single source sample, sequenced in a study of graft-versus-host responses after intestinal transplantation. Sequencing was performed with immunoSEQ multiplex PCR; in TCRdb, only in-frame clones are kept and a portion is missing. This sample yields 95,000 to 100,000 clones, of which about 82% are seen a single time; around 1.4% belongs to the top ten. Sequencing used PBMCs, obtained 255 days after intestinal transplant. The receptors derive from a human patient who received an intestinal transplant, so some T cells may come from the graft donor.

This clone was counted between two and nine times. The rearrangement links TRBV11-2 to TRBJ2-1; TRBD2 aligns across 7 bases. The CDR3 sequence is 14 residues long. J gave up 13 bases and V 5 bases, and 14 bases lay outside the gene matches. Germline assignment: CDR1 SGHAT and CDR2 FQNNGV. CDR3 loop: CASSRDQPSGPQFF. As DNA, the CDR3 is TGTGCCAGCAGCAGAGACCAACCTAGCGGCCCTCAGTTCTTC. The whole variable domain, remainder taken from reference TRBV11-2 and TRBJ2-1, is EAGVAQSPRYKIIEKRQSVAFWCNPISGHATLYWYQQILGQGPKLLIQFQNNGVVDDSQLPKDRFSAERLKGVDSTLKIQPAKLEDSAVYLCASSRDQPSGPQFFGPGTRLTVL.

The CDR3 region has the DNA TGTGCCAGCAGGGGGCCTCTTAATGAAAAACTGTTTTTT. The encoded protein is CASRGPLNEKLFF. V and J are TRBV2 and TRBJ1-4, with a tentative D call TRBD1 (5 bases). This CDR3 is 13 amino acids long. V lost 6 bases and J lost 4, with 9 bases in between. Germline V gene lookup returns CDR1 SNHLY and CDR2 FYNNEI.

The rearrangement joins TRBV5-1 to TRBJ2-1; D call uncertain. V was pared by 0 bases and J by 0 bases, with 7 bases between. Germline V gene data show CDR1 as SGHRS and CDR2 as YFSETQ. The CDR3 loop spans 15 amino acids. CDR3 sequence reads: CASSLDLFSYNEQFF. CDR3 in DNA: TGCGCCAGCAGCTTGGACCTCTTCTCCTACAATGAGCAGTTCTTC.

The DNA of the CDR3 is TGTGCCAGCAGCCATGGAGAGACCCAGTACTTC. Protein product: CASSHGETQYF. The V call is TRBV9, the J call TRBJ2-5; no firm D call. Per the germline V gene, CDR1 is SGDLS and CDR2 is YYNGEE. V was shortened by 4 bases and J by 4 bases, with 5 bases between the two germline ends. CDR3 size: 11 residues.

The CDR3 coding sequence is TGTGCCAGCAGTCCGTGGACAGATAACTATGGCTACACCTTC. Its translation: CASSPWTDNYGYTF. V and J are TRBV28 and TRBJ1-2; the D gene is possibly TRBD1 (6 bases). The CDR3 consists of 14 residues. The V gene's germline CDR1 is MDHEN and CDR2 SYDVKM. V lost 5 bases and J lost 1, with 11 bases in between.

The chain couples TRBV27 to TRBJ2-7; 7 nucleotides line up with TRBD2. The V gene end was trimmed by 4 bases and the J gene end by 1 base; junction bases not matched to a gene: 7. Germline V gives CDR1 MNHEY, CDR2 SMNVEV (reference sequence). The CDR3 covers 15 residues. As DNA, the CDR3 is TGTGCCAGCAGTTATGGGAGGGGAGGTTCCTACGAGCAGTACTTC. Protein sequence: CASSYGRGGSYEQYF.

This rearrangement joins TRBV6-1 to TRBJ2-6, with D tentatively TRBD1 or TRBD2 (5 bases each). The CDR3 covers 16 residues. Germline V gives CDR1 MNHNS, CDR2 SASEGT. V lost 3 bases, J lost 1 base, and 10 bases lay in between. The CDR3 DNA sequence: TGTGCCAGCAGTGATTGGTGGGGGTCTGGGGCCAACGTCCTGACTTTC. This sequence encodes CASSDWWGSGANVLTF.

This chain links TRBV27 with TRBJ1-1; D call uncertain. Trimming took 7 bases from V and 1 from J, leaving 10 bases between them. CDR1 and CDR2 (germline): MNHEY, SMNVEV (reference sequence). The CDR3 is made up of 13 amino acids. In nucleotides, the CDR3 is TGTGCCAGCACCACGAACAGGAACACTGAAGCTTTCTTT. The encoded protein is CASTTNRNTEAFF.

The chain uses TRBV11-2 and TRBJ2-2, with D possibly matching TRBD2 (7 bases). V shed 4 bases and J shed 7 bases, with 16 bases lying between them. The germline V gene encodes CDR1 SGHAT and CDR2 FQNNGV. The CDR3 runs to 15 residues. CDR3 nucleotides: TGTGCCAGCAGCTCCCCCGCGGGGGCAGGCGGGGAGCTGTTTTTT. Encoded protein: CASSSPAGAGGELFF.

The chain carries TRBV28 and TRBJ2-3; D ambiguous. Trimming cost V 3 bases and J 1 base, with 8 bases left between them. CDR1 is MDHEN and CDR2 is SYDVKM in the germline V gene. The CDR3 extends over 14 amino acids. CDR3 bases: TGTGCCAGCAGTTTGGCCCGGGGCACAGATACGCAGTATTTT. Translation: CASSLARGTDTQYF.

This clone was observed a handful of times. The chain employs TRBV4-2 and TRBJ2-1; a possible D gene is TRBD2 (7 bases). V dropped 1 base and J dropped 4 bases, with 11 bases sitting between them. CDR3 length: 15 residues. Germline lookup yields CDR1 LGHNA and CDR2 YNFKEQ. The CDR3 DNA follows: TGTGCCAGCAGCCAAGGGGGGGGGCCGTACAATGAGCAGTTCTTC. This translates into CASSQGGGPYNEQFF.

The chain couples TRBV30 to TRBJ2-3; D is perhaps TRBD2 (7 bases). This CDR3 is built from 14 residues. V was trimmed by 0 bases and J by 6 bases, leaving 13 bases between them. CDR1 GTSNPN and CDR2 SVGIG come from the germline V gene (reference sequence). The CDR3 region has the DNA TGTGCCTGGAGTGTATGGGGGGGCGACGATACGCAGTATTTT. It codes for CAWSVWGGDDTQYF.

This clone was detected only once. J is TRBJ2-1 and V is TRBV16, with D possibly matching TRBD1 (6 bases). Germline V gene sequence: CDR1 KGHSY, CDR2 FQNENV. The V gene lost 6 bases and the J gene lost 4 bases, with 19 bases spanning the gap. This CDR3 spans 16 amino acids. The CDR3 bases are TGTGCCAGCAGAGTAAGTCCGGCTACAGGGTACAATGAGCAGTTCTTC. This encodes CASRVSPATGYNEQFF.

J is TRBJ1-1 and V is TRBV28; 7 bases agree with TRBD1. The CDR3 length is 13 residues. The V gene's germline CDR1 is MDHEN and CDR2 SYDVKM. The ends lost 6 bases at V and 5 bases at J; junction bases unmatched: 6. Here the CDR3 reads CASSERGRTEAFF. The DNA for the CDR3 is TGTGCCAGCAGCGAGAGGGGGCGGACTGAAGCTTTCTTT.

The chain links TRBV7-2 to TRBJ1-1, with 8 bases lining up with TRBD1. CDR3 length: 14 residues. In germline, CDR1 is SGHTA, CDR2 FQGNSA. Trimming took 5 bases from V and 5 from J; bases not matched to a gene: 7. The DNA of the CDR3 is TGTGCCAGCAGCCGGGGACAGGTGGGGACTGAAGCTTTCTTT. Translation: CASSRGQVGTEAFF.

This chain links TRBV19 with TRBJ1-1, with D perhaps TRBD1 (5 bases). From germline, CDR1 is LNHDA and CDR2 SQIVND (reference sequence). Trimming took 5 bases from V and 3 from J, leaving 16 bases between them. The CDR3 totals 15 residues. The CDR3 DNA reads as TGTGCCAGTAGTTCGGGCAGGGTGAAGGACACTGAAGCTTTCTTT. This encodes CASSSGRVKDTEAFF.

V gene TRBV28 combines with J gene TRBJ2-2; D is ambiguous. The CDR3 has 19 amino acids. The V end was cut by 3 bases, the J end by 3 bases, with 23 bases between. The germline V gene encodes CDR1 MDHEN and CDR2 SYDVKM. The CDR3: CASSFKAPVRLAHTGELFF. In DNA form, the CDR3 reads TGTGCCAGCAGTTTTAAGGCCCCAGTGAGACTGGCCCACACCGGGGAGCTGTTTTTT.

The DNA for the CDR3 is TGTGCCAGCAGCCAAGTGGACATTTCTAGCACAGATACGCAGTATTTT. Protein product: CASSQVDISSTDTQYF. The rearrangement joins TRBV4-2 to TRBJ2-3, with D possibly TRBD1 on 5 matching bases. V gave up 1 base and J gave up 0 bases, with 11 bases separating them. CDR3 length: 16 amino acids. Per germline, CDR1 LGHNA and CDR2 YNFKEQ.

CDR3 bases: TGTGCCACCGAGTTGGCCCTTACTACGAACACCGGGGAGCTGTTTTTT. It yields the protein CATELALTTNTGELFF. This chain connects TRBV19 to TRBJ2-2; no reliable D call. The CDR3 has 16 amino acids. Germline V gene sequence: CDR1 LNHDA, CDR2 SQIVND (reference sequence). The V end lost 10 bases, the J end lost 0 bases, and 18 bases lay between the germline ends.

The rearrangement uses TRBV4-2 and TRBJ2-1, with D perhaps TRBD1 (5 bases). V gave up 0 bases and J gave up 8 bases, with 14 bases separating them. The CDR3 spans 15 residues. Germline V gives CDR1 LGHNA, CDR2 YNFKEQ. The CDR3, as DNA: TGTGCCAGCAGCCAAGAGGAAGGCCAGGGCGATGAGCAGTTCTTC. Protein: CASSQEEGQGDEQFF.

The J gene is TRBJ2-3, the V gene TRBV7-2; D possibly corresponds to TRBD2 (5 bases). The germline V gene encodes CDR1 SGHTA and CDR2 FQGNSA. Trimming took 1 base from V and 0 from J, leaving 17 bases between them. The CDR3 length is 18 residues. CDR3 DNA: TGTGCCAGCAGCTTAGAGGTGTCCTCAAGGACTAGCACAGATACGCAGTATTTT. It encodes CASSLEVSSRTSTDTQYF. The variable domain in full, completed from reference TRBV7-2 and TRBJ2-3, reads GAGVSQSPSNKVTEKGKDVELRCDPISGHTALYWYRQSLGQGLEFLIYFQGNSAPDKSGLPSDRFSAERTGGSVSTLTIQRTQQEDSAVYLCASSLEVSSRTSTDTQYFGPGTRLTVL.

The rearrangement joins TRBV27 to TRBJ2-7, with unresolved D. Germline CDR1 MNHEY, CDR2 SMNVEV (reference sequence). Trimming left V 4 bases short and J 0 bases short, with 16 bases between. The CDR3 extends over 16 amino acids. The CDR3 nucleotides are TGTGCCAGCAGTTCCCGGCGAAGGAATCGCTCCTACGAGCAGTACTTC. Translated: CASSSRRRNRSYEQYF.

The CDR3: CASSLAGAGELFF. The CDR3 region has the DNA TGTGCCAGCAGCTTAGCGGGAGCCGGGGAGCTGTTTTTT. The rearrangement uses TRBV7-9 and TRBJ2-2, with a tentative D call TRBD2 (5 bases). The germline V gene encodes CDR1 SEHNR and CDR2 FQNEAQ (reference sequence). V lost 0 bases, J lost 6 bases, and 5 bases lay in between. The CDR3 runs to 13 residues.

This chain uses TRBV7-9 with TRBJ2-3; 10 bases line up with TRBD2. Looked up from germline, CDR1 is SEHNR and CDR2 is FQNEAQ (reference sequence). CDR3 length equals 17 residues. With 1 base clipped from V and 3 bases from J, the junction kept 7 bases outside the gene matches. Written as DNA, the CDR3 is TGTGCCAGCAGCTTAGATTTAGCGGGAGGCCCTACAGATACGCAGTATTTT. Translation gives CASSLDLAGGPTDTQYF. The full variable domain, in which reference TRBV7-9 and TRBJ2-3 provide the parts outside the CDR3, is DTGVSQNPRHKITKRGQNVTFRCDPISEHNRLYWYRQTLGQGPEFLTYFQNEAQLEKSRLLSDRFSAERPKGSFSTLEIQRTEQGDSAMYLCASSLDLAGGPTDTQYFGPGTRLTVL.

The J gene is TRBJ2-7, the V gene TRBV6-5; D tentatively reads TRBD1 or TRBD2 (5 bases each). The CDR3 is 14 residues long. The germline V gene encodes CDR1 MNHEY and CDR2 SVGAGI. Trimming took off 5 bases at V and 0 bases at J, with 11 bases between the two ends. CDR3 bases: TGTGCCAGCAGTGAGTCCGGGGCCTCCTACGAGCAGTACGTC. Translating gives CASSESGASYEQYV.

This clone was found a few times. The chain links TRBV27 to TRBJ1-1; unclear D gene. This CDR3 comprises 12 residues. V was clipped by 7 bases and J by 4 bases, with 10 bases between them. Germline CDR1 MNHEY, CDR2 SMNVEV (reference sequence). In DNA form, the CDR3 reads TGTGCCAGCAAGTCCTGGGCCACTGAAGCTTTCTTT. Translating it yields CASKSWATEAFF.

Remarks on this clone: The junction and the germline gene differ at one end; a read error may be behind it. The chain uses TRBV29-1 and TRBJ2-2; possibly TRBD2 for D (6 bases). CDR3 size: 13 residues. Germline V gives CDR1 SQVTM, CDR2 ANQGSEA. CDR3 residues: CSVAMFLAGGLFF. CDR3 bases: TGCAGCGTTGCGATGTTCCTTGCCGGGGGGCTGTTTTTT.

The chain uses TRBV6-6 and TRBJ1-2; TRBD1 might be the D (6 bases). The CDR3 is made up of 12 amino acids. Trimming shortened V by 8 bases and J by 5 bases, and 12 bases separated the two germline ends. The V gene's germline CDR1 is MNHNY and CDR2 SVGAGI (reference sequence). CDR3 sequence (DNA): TGTGCCAGCGGCCGCCAGGGGTATGGCTACACCTTC. Translated: CASGRQGYGYTF.

This rearrangement joins TRBV19 to TRBJ2-5, with 9 bases identical to TRBD1. Germline loops: CDR1 LNHDA, CDR2 SQIVND (reference sequence). V was pared by 4 bases and J by 2 bases, with 5 bases of the junction left unmatched. The CDR3 extends over 15 amino acids. The DNA for the CDR3 is TGTGCCAGTAGTACGACCGGGACAGGGCAAGAGACCCAGTACTTC. Residues: CASSTTGTGQETQYF. The full variable domain, its missing parts supplied by reference TRBV19 and TRBJ2-5, is DGGITQSPKYLFRKEGQNVTLSCEQNLNHDAMYWYRQDPGQGLRLIYYSQIVNDFQKGDIAEGYSVSREKKESFPLTVTSAQKNPTAFYLCASSTTGTGQETQYFGPGTRLLVL.

This rearrangement joins TRBV5-1 to TRBJ2-3; 7 bases are shared with TRBD2. The V and J ends lost 1 base and 1 base, in that order; junction bases with no gene match: 30. The CDR3 is made up of 24 amino acids. Per the germline V gene, CDR1 is SGHRS and CDR2 is YFSETQ. In DNA, the CDR3 is TGCGCCAGCAGCTTGTGGGGCGCAACACGGGTTTGGCGGGAGAGTCTTGGAGGCACAGATACGCAGTATTTT. It is translated as CASSLWGATRVWRESLGGTDTQYF. The variable domain in full, with the rest retrieved from reference TRBV5-1 and TRBJ2-3, is KAGVTQTPRYLIKTRGQQVTLSCSPISGHRSVSWYQQTPGQGLQFLFEYFSETQRNKGNFPGRFSGRQFSNSRSEMNVSTLELGDSALYLCASSLWGATRVWRESLGGTDTQYFGPGTRLTVL.

The chain is built from TRBV5-8 and TRBJ1-5, with 7 positions matching TRBD1. There are 17 residues in the CDR3. After removal of 0 bases from V and 0 bases from J, the junction contained 6 bases not matched to a gene. Germline V gives CDR1 SGHTS, CDR2 YDEGEE. The DNA for the CDR3 is TGTGCCAGCAGCTTGGGTCGGGACAGCTATAGCAATCAGCCCCAGCATTTT. Residues: CASSLGRDSYSNQPQHF.

J is TRBJ2-3 and V is TRBV28, with a weak D call TRBD2 (8 bases). CDR3 length: 18 residues. With 8 bases removed from V and 5 bases from J, the gap between germline ends came to 29 bases. Germline values: CDR1 MDHEN, CDR2 SYDVKM. The CDR3 DNA sequence: TGTGCCAGCTCCCAGGGGGAGCGGGGGAAGACTTTTGGAGATACGCAGTATTTT. Residues: CASSQGERGKTFGDTQYF.